This entry features one T cell receptor beta chain sequence. The target antigen is unknown. TCRdb re-derived calls from the reads in MiXCR, one entry per CDR3 protein. The sample has hundreds of thousands of distinct CDR3 sequences; about 28% are singletons. The sample originates from a study of T cell repertoires in cytomegalovirus infection. The specimen was cultured PBMCs, collected from culture after CMV antigen stimulation. This receptor was taken from a human donor in good health (CMV status not recorded). Some clones in this sample may be carry-over from other donors' samples.

Here the CDR3 reads CASSFGGGADEQFF. The CDR3 DNA follows: TGTGCCAGCAGCTTTGGCGGGGGGGCAGATGAGCAGTTCTTC. This chain joins TRBV9 and TRBJ2-1; 9 bases fit TRBD2. The CDR3 covers 14 residues. Germline V CDR1 and CDR2: SGDLS, YYNGEE. Trimming cost V 4 bases and J 8 bases; bases outside gene matches: 7.